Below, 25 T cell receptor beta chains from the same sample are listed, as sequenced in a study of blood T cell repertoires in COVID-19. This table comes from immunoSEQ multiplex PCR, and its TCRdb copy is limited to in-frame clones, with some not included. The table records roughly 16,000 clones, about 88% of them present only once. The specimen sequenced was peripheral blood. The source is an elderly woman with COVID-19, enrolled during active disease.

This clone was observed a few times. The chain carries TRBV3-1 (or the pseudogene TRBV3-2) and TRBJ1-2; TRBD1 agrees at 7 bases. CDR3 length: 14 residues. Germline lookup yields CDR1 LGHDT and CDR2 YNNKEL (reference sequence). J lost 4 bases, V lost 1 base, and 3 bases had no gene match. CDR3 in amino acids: CASSQVPGGYGYTF. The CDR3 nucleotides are TGTGCCAGCAGCCAAGTTCCAGGGGGCTATGGCTACACCTTC.

In DNA, the CDR3 is TGTGCCAGTACGGACAGGAGCCTACCCTACGAGCAGTACTTC. Translating gives CASTDRSLPYEQYF. The chain joins TRBV19 to TRBJ2-7; 7 positions agree with TRBD1. CDR3 length equals 14 residues. Trimming removed 7 bases from V and 2 bases from J; junction bases left unmatched: 8. CDR1 is LNHDA and CDR2 is SQIVND in the germline V gene (reference sequence).

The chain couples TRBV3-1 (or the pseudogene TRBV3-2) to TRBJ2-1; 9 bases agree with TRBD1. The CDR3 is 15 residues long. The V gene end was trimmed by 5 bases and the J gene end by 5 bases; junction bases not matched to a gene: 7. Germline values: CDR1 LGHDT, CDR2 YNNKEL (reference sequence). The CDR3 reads CASSFGTGSHNEQFF. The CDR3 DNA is TGTGCCAGCAGCTTCGGGACAGGGTCTCACAATGAGCAGTTCTTC.

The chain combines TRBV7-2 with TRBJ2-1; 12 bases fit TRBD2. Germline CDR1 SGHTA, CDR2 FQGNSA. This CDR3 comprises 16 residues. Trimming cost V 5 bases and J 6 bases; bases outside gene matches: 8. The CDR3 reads CASSLRRLAGVNEQFF. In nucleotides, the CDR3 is TGTGCCAGCAGCCTCCGACGACTAGCGGGAGTCAATGAGCAGTTCTTC.

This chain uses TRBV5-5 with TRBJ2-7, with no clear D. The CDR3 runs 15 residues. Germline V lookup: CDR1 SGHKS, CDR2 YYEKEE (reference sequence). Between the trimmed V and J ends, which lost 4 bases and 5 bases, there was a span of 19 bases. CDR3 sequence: CASSQHGPSGHEQYF. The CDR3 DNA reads TGTGCCAGCAGCCAACATGGGCCATCAGGCCACGAGCAGTACTTC. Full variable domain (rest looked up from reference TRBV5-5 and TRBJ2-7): DAGVTQSPTHLIKTRGQQVTLRCSPISGHKSVSWYQQVLGQGPQFIFQYYEKEERGRGNFPDRFSARQFPNYSSELNVNALLLGDSALYLCASSQHGPSGHEQYFGPGTRLTVT.

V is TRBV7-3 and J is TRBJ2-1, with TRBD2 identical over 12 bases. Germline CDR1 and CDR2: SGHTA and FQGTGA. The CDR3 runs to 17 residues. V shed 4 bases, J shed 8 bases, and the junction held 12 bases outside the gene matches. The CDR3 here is CASSSGGLAGYGDEQFF. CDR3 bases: TGTGCCAGCAGCTCCGGAGGACTAGCGGGGTACGGGGATGAGCAGTTCTTC. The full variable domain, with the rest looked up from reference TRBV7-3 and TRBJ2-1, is GAGVSQTPSNKVTEKGKYVELRCDPISGHTALYWYRQSLGQGPEFLIYFQGTGAADDSGLPNDRFFAVRPEGSVSTLKIQRTERGDSAVYLCASSSGGLAGYGDEQFFGPGTRLTVL.

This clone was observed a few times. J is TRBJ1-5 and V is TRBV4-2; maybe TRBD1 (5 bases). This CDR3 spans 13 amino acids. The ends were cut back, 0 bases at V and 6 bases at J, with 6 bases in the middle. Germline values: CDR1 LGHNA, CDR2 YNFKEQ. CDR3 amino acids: CASSQDRGQPQHF. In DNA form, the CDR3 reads TGTGCCAGCAGCCAAGATAGGGGTCAGCCCCAGCATTTT.

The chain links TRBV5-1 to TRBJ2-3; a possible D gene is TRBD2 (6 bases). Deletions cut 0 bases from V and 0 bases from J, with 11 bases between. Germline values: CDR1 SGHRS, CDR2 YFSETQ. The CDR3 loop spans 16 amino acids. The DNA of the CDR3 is TGCGCCAGCAGCTTGGGACTAGACCTTAGCACAGATACGCAGTATTTT. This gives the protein CASSLGLDLSTDTQYF.

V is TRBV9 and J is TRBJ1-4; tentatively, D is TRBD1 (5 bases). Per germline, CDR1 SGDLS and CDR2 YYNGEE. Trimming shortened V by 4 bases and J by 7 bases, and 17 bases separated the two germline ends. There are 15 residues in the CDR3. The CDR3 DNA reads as TGTGCCAGCAGCCAATACCAGATGGGGGGTGAAAAACTGTTTTTT. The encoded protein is CASSQYQMGGEKLFF.

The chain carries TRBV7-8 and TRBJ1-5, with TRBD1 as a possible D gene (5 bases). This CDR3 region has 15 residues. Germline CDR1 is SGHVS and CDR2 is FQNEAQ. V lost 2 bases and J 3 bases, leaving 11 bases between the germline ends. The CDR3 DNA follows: TGTGCCAGCAGCTTATCAGGGATTTTCAATCAGCCCCAGCATTTT. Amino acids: CASSLSGIFNQPQHF.

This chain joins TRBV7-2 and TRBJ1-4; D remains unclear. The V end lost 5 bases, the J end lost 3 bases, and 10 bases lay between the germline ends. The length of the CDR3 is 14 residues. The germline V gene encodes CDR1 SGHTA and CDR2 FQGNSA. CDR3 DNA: TGTGCCAGCAGCCCTGGAGGCTCTAATGAAAAACTGTTTTTT. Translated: CASSPGGSNEKLFF.

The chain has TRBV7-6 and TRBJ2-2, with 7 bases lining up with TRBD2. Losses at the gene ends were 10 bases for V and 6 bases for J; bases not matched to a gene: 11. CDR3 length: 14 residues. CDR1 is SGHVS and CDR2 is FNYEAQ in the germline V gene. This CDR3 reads CATRRESIPGELFF. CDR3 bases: TGTGCCACCCGGCGGGAGTCTATTCCCGGGGAGCTGTTTTTT.

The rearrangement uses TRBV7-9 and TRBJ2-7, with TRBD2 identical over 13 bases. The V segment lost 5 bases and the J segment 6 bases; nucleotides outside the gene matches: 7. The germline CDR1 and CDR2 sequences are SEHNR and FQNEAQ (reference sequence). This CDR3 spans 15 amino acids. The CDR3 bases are TGTGCCAGCAGCAATAGGACTAGCGGGAGAGGCGAGCAGTACTTC. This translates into CASSNRTSGRGEQYF.

DNA of the CDR3: TGCGCCAGCAGTCTCTCCGGGAAGGATGGCTACACCTTC. It is translated as CASSLSGKDGYTF. V is TRBV5-1 and J is TRBJ1-2; D is ambiguous. Germline V gene data show CDR1 as SGHRS and CDR2 as YFSETQ. CDR3 length: 13 residues. Trimming left V 5 bases short and J 6 bases short, with 14 bases between.

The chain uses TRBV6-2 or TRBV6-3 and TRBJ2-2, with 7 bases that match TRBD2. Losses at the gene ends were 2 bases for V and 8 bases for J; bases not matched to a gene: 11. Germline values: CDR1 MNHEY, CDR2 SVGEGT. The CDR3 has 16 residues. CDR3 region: CASSYLPLAAGGELFF. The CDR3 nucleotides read TGTGCCAGCAGTTACCTCCCGCTAGCGGCGGGGGGGGAGCTGTTTTTT.

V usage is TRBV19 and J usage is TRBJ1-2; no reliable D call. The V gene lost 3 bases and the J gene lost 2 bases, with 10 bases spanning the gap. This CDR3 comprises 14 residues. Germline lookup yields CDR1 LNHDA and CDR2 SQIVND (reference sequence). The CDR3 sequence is CASSIGGSNYGYTF. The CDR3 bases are TGTGCCAGTAGTATTGGAGGATCCAACTATGGCTACACCTTC. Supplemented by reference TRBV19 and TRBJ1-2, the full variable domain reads DGGITQSPKYLFRKEGQNVTLSCEQNLNHDAMYWYRQDPGQGLRLIYYSQIVNDFQKGDIAEGYSVSREKKESFPLTVTSAQKNPTAFYLCASSIGGSNYGYTFGSGTRLTVV.

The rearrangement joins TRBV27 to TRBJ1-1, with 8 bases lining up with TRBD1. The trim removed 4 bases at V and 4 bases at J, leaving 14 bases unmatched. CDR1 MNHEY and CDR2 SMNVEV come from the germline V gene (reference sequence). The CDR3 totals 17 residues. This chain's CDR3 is CASSSRPGQARGTEAFF. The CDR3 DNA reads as TGTGCCAGCAGTTCCCGCCCGGGACAGGCCCGAGGCACTGAAGCTTTCTTT.

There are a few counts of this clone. CDR3 amino acids: CAIMATGNTGELFF. CDR3 sequence (DNA): TGTGCCATCATGGCGACGGGGAACACCGGGGAGCTGTTTTTT. The V gene is TRBV10-3, the J gene TRBJ2-2, with D uncertain. The CDR3 spans 14 residues. V lost 7 bases and J 1 base, leaving 10 bases between the germline ends. Germline V lookup: CDR1 ENHRY, CDR2 SYGVKD.

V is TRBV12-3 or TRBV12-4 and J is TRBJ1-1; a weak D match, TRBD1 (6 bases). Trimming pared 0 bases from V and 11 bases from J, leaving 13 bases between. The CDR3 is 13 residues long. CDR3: CASSLARGAGAFF. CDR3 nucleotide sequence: TGTGCCAGCAGTTTAGCACGGGGGGCGGGGGCTTTCTTT.

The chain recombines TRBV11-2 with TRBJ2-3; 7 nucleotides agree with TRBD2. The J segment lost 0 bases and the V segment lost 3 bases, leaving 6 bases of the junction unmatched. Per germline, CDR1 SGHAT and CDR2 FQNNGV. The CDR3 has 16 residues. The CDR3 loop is CASSFSRGTSTDTQYF. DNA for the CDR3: TGTGCCAGCAGCTTCTCGCGGGGGACTAGCACAGATACGCAGTATTTT.

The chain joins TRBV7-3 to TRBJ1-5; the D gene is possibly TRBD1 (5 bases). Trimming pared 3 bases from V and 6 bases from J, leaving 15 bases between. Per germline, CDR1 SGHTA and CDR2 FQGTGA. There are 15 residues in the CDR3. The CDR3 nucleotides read TGTGCCAGCAGCTTGGCGGGGGGTGCGGGTCAGCCCCAGCATTTT. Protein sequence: CASSLAGGAGQPQHF.

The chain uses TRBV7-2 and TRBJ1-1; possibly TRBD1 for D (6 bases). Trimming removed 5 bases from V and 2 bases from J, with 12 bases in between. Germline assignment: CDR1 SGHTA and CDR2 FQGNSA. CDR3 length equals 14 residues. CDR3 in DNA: TGTGCCAGCAGCCCCAACAGGGTAAACACTGAAGCTTTCTTT. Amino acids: CASSPNRVNTEAFF.

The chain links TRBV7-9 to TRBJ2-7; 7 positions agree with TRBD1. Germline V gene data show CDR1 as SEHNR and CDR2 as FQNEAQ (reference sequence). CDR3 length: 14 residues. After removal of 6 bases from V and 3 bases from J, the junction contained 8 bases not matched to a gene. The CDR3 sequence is CASRPGQLSYEQYF. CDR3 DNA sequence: TGTGCCAGCAGACCGGGACAGCTAAGCTACGAGCAGTACTTC.

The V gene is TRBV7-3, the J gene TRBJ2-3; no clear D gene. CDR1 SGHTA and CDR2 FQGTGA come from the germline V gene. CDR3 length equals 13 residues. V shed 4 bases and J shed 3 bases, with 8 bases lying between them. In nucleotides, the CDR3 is TGTGCCAGCAGCTCCCGTCCTACAGATACGCAGTATTTT. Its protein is CASSSRPTDTQYF.

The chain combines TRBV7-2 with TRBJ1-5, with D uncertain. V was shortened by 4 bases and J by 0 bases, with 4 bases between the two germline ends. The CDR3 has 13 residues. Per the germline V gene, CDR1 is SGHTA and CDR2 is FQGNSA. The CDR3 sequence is CASSSFSNQPQHF. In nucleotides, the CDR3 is TGTGCCAGCAGCTCCTTTAGCAATCAGCCCCAGCATTTT. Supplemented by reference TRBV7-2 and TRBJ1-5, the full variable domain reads GAGVSQSPSNKVTEKGKDVELRCDPISGHTALYWYRQSLGQGLEFLIYFQGNSAPDKSGLPSDRFSAERTGGSVSTLTIQRTQQEDSAVYLCASSSFSNQPQHFGDGTRLSIL.